These 28 T cell receptor beta chains were all obtained from the same sample, sequenced in a study of response to subunit inactivated influenza vaccine. TCRdb re-analysed the RT-PCR reads in MiXCR, keeping a single row per CDR3 protein. This table has about 650,000 distinct CDR3 sequences, approximately 15% appearing once. Sequencing used PBMCs from blood, obtained less than 15 days before vaccination. The receptor set was obtained from a man between 45 and 60 years old who received an inactivated influenza vaccine.

This clonotype was seen many times. The rearrangement joins TRBV6-1 to TRBJ1-5; perhaps TRBD1 as D (5 bases). This CDR3 contains 14 residues. Deletions cut 7 bases from V and 3 bases from J, with 13 bases between. Germline V CDR1 and CDR2: MNHNS, SASEGT. The CDR3 nucleotides are TGTGCCAGCATCGAGGGACCTCCCAATCAGCCCCAGCATTTT. This codes for CASIEGPPNQPQHF.

This clonotype was seen more than once but under ten times. The V and J genes are TRBV20-1 and TRBJ2-7, with 10 bases identical to TRBD1. The CDR3 contains 15 residues. Trimming took 0 bases from V and 2 from J; bases not matched to a gene: 4. Germline values: CDR1 DFQATT, CDR2 SNEGSKA (reference sequence). CDR3 region: CSARDWDRGTYEQYF. The CDR3 DNA reads as TGCAGTGCTAGAGATTGGGACAGGGGAACCTACGAGCAGTACTTC.

This clonotype appeared many times. CDR3: CASSYPGTSGGVRNEQFF. The CDR3 nucleotides are TGTGCCAGCAGTTACCCAGGGACTAGCGGGGGGGTGAGAAATGAGCAGTTCTTC. The rearrangement joins TRBV6-2 or TRBV6-3 to TRBJ2-1; 16 bases map to TRBD2. The CDR3 has 18 residues. Germline trimming cut 2 bases from V and 7 bases from J; bases unmatched to any gene: 8. CDR1 is MNHEY and CDR2 is SVGEGT in the germline V gene.

In its sample, this clonotype was seen a few times. The J gene is TRBJ2-7, the V gene TRBV6-6; D gene unclear. Germline CDR1 is MNHNY and CDR2 is SVGAGI (reference sequence). The CDR3 is 13 amino acids. V was cut by 2 bases and J by 2 bases, with 7 bases left in between. In DNA, the CDR3 is TGTGCCAGCAGTTACCCAGAGGCCTACGAGCAGTACTTC. Its translation is CASSYPEAYEQYF.

This clonotype was counted only a few times. The chain recombines TRBV24-1 with TRBJ2-1; TRBD2 matches at 7 bases. V shed 7 bases and J 2 bases; nucleotides not matched to a gene: 7. Germline assignment: CDR1 KGHDR and CDR2 SFDVKD. This CDR3 comprises 15 residues. This chain's CDR3 is CATSQRGVPYNEQFF. The CDR3 region has the DNA TGTGCCACCAGCCAGCGGGGAGTCCCCTACAATGAGCAGTTCTTC.

In this sample, this clonotype turned up a few times. The rearrangement links TRBV25-1 to TRBJ2-2; D possibly uses TRBD1 or TRBD2 (6 bases each). CDR1 is MGHDK and CDR2 is SYGVNS in the germline V gene. V was cut by 2 bases and J by 8 bases, with 12 bases left in between. This CDR3 contains 14 residues. The CDR3 nucleotides read TGTGCCAGCAGTGAACGGGGGCCAAGTGGGGAGCTGTTTTTT. It specifies CASSERGPSGELFF.

In its sample, this clonotype was seen a few times. The chain carries TRBV4-1 and TRBJ1-2, with 8 nucleotides matching TRBD1. The J segment lost 7 bases and the V segment lost 0 bases, leaving 4 bases of the junction unmatched. Germline V gives CDR1 MGHRA, CDR2 YSYEKL. The CDR3 has 14 amino acids. Here the CDR3 reads CASSQEDRVLGYTF. The CDR3, as DNA: TGCGCCAGCAGCCAAGAGGACAGGGTGCTTGGCTACACCTTC.

V gene TRBV6-1 combines with J gene TRBJ2-3; either TRBD1 or TRBD2 may supply D (5 bases each). V was shortened by 7 bases and J by 2 bases, with 13 bases between the two germline ends. The CDR3 has 14 amino acids. In germline, CDR1 is MNHNS, CDR2 SASEGT. DNA for the CDR3: TGTGCCAGCACCCCCCGGGGACCCACAGATACGCAGTATTTT. Protein product: CASTPRGPTDTQYF.

The table lists this clonotype with many counts. V usage is TRBV7-8 and J usage is TRBJ2-3; D is tentatively TRBD1 or TRBD2 (5 bases each). From germline, CDR1 is SGHVS and CDR2 FQNEAQ. The CDR3 covers 16 residues. The V end was cut by 5 bases, the J end by 6 bases, with 21 bases between. The DNA for the CDR3 is TGTGCCAGCAGCCAGACCGGGACCGGGGTTTGGGATACGCAGTATTTT. Protein sequence: CASSQTGTGVWDTQYF. The full variable domain, rest sourced from reference TRBV7-8 and TRBJ2-3, is GAGVSQSPRYKVAKRGQDVALRCDPISGHVSLFWYQQALGQGPEFLTYFQNEAQLDKSGLPSDRFFAERPEGSVSTLKIQRTQQEDSAVYLCASSQTGTGVWDTQYFGPGTRLTVL.

This clonotype appeared a few times. V gene TRBV2 combines with J gene TRBJ2-2; D unclear. Germline V gene sequence: CDR1 SNHLY, CDR2 FYNNEI. The V end was cut by 4 bases, the J end by 0 bases, with 21 bases between. The CDR3 is 19 residues long. The CDR3 reads CASSGAGLYLTSNTGELFF. The CDR3 coding sequence is TGTGCCAGCAGTGGGGCAGGCCTTTACTTAACTTCGAACACCGGGGAGCTGTTTTTT. Full variable domain (rest looked up from reference TRBV2 and TRBJ2-2): EPEVTQTPSHQVTQMGQEVILRCVPISNHLYFYWYRQILGQKVEFLVSFYNNEISEKSEIFDDQFSVERPDGSNFTLKIRSTKLEDSAMYFCASSGAGLYLTSNTGELFFGEGSRLTVL.

The chain employs TRBV14 and TRBJ2-5, with D perhaps matching TRBD2 (5 bases). This CDR3 has 14 amino acids. The V gene's germline CDR1 is SGHDN and CDR2 FVKESK. V dropped 1 base and J dropped 3 bases, with 9 bases sitting between them. This chain's CDR3 is CASSQVYGEETQYF. The CDR3 DNA follows: TGTGCCAGCAGCCAAGTGTACGGGGAAGAGACCCAGTACTTC.

This clonotype was seen a few times. The chain carries TRBV29-1 and TRBJ1-2; weak D call: TRBD1 (5 bases). V lost 7 bases, J lost 0 bases, and 12 bases lay in between. CDR1 and CDR2 from the germline V gene are SQVTM and ANQGSEA. CDR3 length: 13 residues. Written as DNA, the CDR3 is TGCAGCGGGTTGGGGGGGGCTAACTATGGCTACACCTTC. Translating gives CSGLGGANYGYTF.

V usage is TRBV29-1 and J usage is TRBJ1-1; a weak D match, TRBD1 (6 bases). CDR1 is SQVTM, CDR2 ANQGSEA, per germline. This CDR3 spans 13 amino acids. Trimming cost V 4 bases and J 5 bases, with 14 bases left between them. In DNA, the CDR3 is TGCAGCGTTGCTAGACAGGCGGGGACTGAAGCTTTCTTT. Translating it yields CSVARQAGTEAFF.

This clonotype has just a few counts. This chain connects TRBV15 to TRBJ1-5; TRBD1 is a possible D gene (6 bases). Trimming removed 8 bases at V and 1 base at J, with 15 bases between. Germline values: CDR1 LNHNV, CDR2 YYDKDF (reference sequence). The CDR3 sequence is 15 residues long. The CDR3 is CATGGNRVSNQPQHF. DNA of the CDR3: TGTGCCACCGGAGGTAACAGGGTCAGCAATCAGCCCCAGCATTTT.

The gene calls are TRBV7-8 and TRBJ2-7, with 8 bases that match TRBD1. Germline V gives CDR1 SGHVS, CDR2 FQNEAQ. The CDR3 has 15 amino acids. The V segment lost 5 bases and the J segment 4 bases; nucleotides outside the gene matches: 10. As DNA, the CDR3 is TGTGCCAGCAGCCCAGGGGGCGGACATTCGTACGAGCAGTACTTC. It is translated as CASSPGGGHSYEQYF.

CDR3 nucleotide sequence: TGTGCCATCAGTGAGTCGATTGTACAGGGATACACAGATACGCAGTATTTT. It encodes CAISESIVQGYTDTQYF. V is TRBV10-3 and J is TRBJ2-3; D perhaps matches TRBD1 (6 bases). This CDR3 comprises 17 residues. Germline V lookup: CDR1 ENHRY, CDR2 SYGVKD. V lost 0 bases and J lost 2, with 15 bases in between.

The chain carries TRBV7-3 and TRBJ2-1; 8 bases map to TRBD2. The V segment lost 4 bases and the J segment 5 bases; nucleotides outside the gene matches: 4. The CDR3 is made up of 14 amino acids. In germline, CDR1 is SGHTA, CDR2 FQGTGA. In DNA form, the CDR3 reads TGTGCCAGCAGCTCCTTAGCGGGAAACAATGAGCAGTTCTTC. Translating it yields CASSSLAGNNEQFF.

The CDR3 coding sequence is TGTGCCAGCAGCTTAGGCGGGGGACCGAACTCCTACGAGCAGTACTTC. Amino acid sequence: CASSLGGGPNSYEQYF. The genes are TRBV7-9 and TRBJ2-7; TRBD2 aligns across 7 bases. The V gene end was trimmed by 1 base and the J gene end by 0 bases; junction bases not matched to a gene: 6. There are 16 residues in the CDR3. Looked up from germline, CDR1 is SEHNR and CDR2 is FQNEAQ (reference sequence).

V usage is TRBV11-2 and J usage is TRBJ2-3; 7 nucleotides line up with TRBD2. V lost 6 bases and J lost 1; bases outside the gene matches: 7. The CDR3 covers 15 residues. Germline V lookup: CDR1 SGHAT, CDR2 FQNNGV. Written as DNA, the CDR3 is TGTGCCAGCAGAACTTTAGCGGGTGGCACAGATACGCAGTATTTT. Translation gives CASRTLAGGTDTQYF.

This clonotype was seen a single time. The gene calls are TRBV9 and TRBJ2-1, with 10 nucleotides matching TRBD2. Per the germline V gene, CDR1 is SGDLS and CDR2 is YYNGEE. The CDR3 covers 15 residues. V shed 5 bases, J shed 3 bases, and the junction held 5 bases outside the gene matches. CDR3 sequence: CASSVSGGIYNEQFF. CDR3 DNA sequence: TGTGCCAGCAGTGTTAGCGGGGGGATCTACAATGAGCAGTTCTTC.

In its sample, this clonotype was seen a few times. This chain connects TRBV20-1 to TRBJ2-1, with 15 bases aligning to TRBD2. The CDR3 runs to 18 residues. The ends lost 0 bases at V and 5 bases at J; junction bases unmatched: 8. CDR1 and CDR2 from the germline V gene are DFQATT and SNEGSKA (reference sequence). CDR3 amino acids: CSARDQGLAGGRHNEQFF. CDR3 sequence (DNA): TGCAGTGCTAGAGATCAGGGACTAGCGGGAGGCAGACACAATGAGCAGTTCTTC.

There are a few counts of this clonotype. This sequence joins TRBV20-1 and TRBJ2-7, with 8 bases that match TRBD2. Trimming cost V 1 base and J 1 base; bases outside gene matches: 12. The CDR3 length is 17 residues. CDR1 and CDR2 (germline): DFQATT, SNEGSKA (reference sequence). The CDR3 protein is CSARVGPAGGFSYEQYF. In DNA form, the CDR3 reads TGCAGTGCTAGAGTGGGTCCCGCGGGGGGCTTTTCCTACGAGCAGTACTTC.

This chain connects TRBV12-3 or TRBV12-4 to TRBJ2-7; D is perhaps TRBD1 (6 bases). The CDR3 runs 16 residues. V lost 5 bases and J 0 bases, leaving 17 bases between the germline ends. This CDR3 is CASSPRQVIFSYEQYF. In DNA form, the CDR3 reads TGTGCCAGCAGTCCTCGACAGGTTATCTTCTCCTACGAGCAGTACTTC.

This chain joins TRBV29-1 and TRBJ2-1; the D is unclear. The CDR3 length is 16 residues. Deletions cut 1 base from V and 5 bases from J, with 18 bases between. The germline V gene encodes CDR1 SQVTM and CDR2 ANQGSEA. CDR3 in DNA: TGCAGCGTTGAAGTTGTGGGCAGGATTGATCACAATGAGCAGTTCTTC. It codes for CSVEVVGRIDHNEQFF.

This clonotype was found many times. The gene calls are TRBV4-3 and TRBJ1-6, with D unclear. The V end was cut by 3 bases, the J end by 2 bases, with 8 bases between. Germline CDR1 reads LGHNA; CDR2 reads YSLEER. The CDR3 has 15 amino acids. CDR3: CASSQEVAYNSPLHF. The CDR3 DNA reads as TGCGCCAGCAGCCAGGAAGTAGCCTATAATTCACCCCTCCACTTT.

This clonotype was observed many times. The genes are TRBV15 and TRBJ1-1; 7 bases match TRBD1. Unmatched junction bases numbered 4, after V lost 5 bases and J lost 7 bases. Germline CDR1 LNHNV, CDR2 YYDKDF (reference sequence). The CDR3 consists of 12 residues. CDR3 amino acids: CATSSTGVEAFF. In DNA, the CDR3 is TGTGCCACCAGCTCCACAGGGGTTGAAGCTTTCTTT. Looking up the rest from reference TRBV15 and TRBJ1-1 gives the full variable domain: DAMVIQNPRYQVTQFGKPVTLSCSQTLNHNVMYWYQQKSSQAPKLLFHYYDKDFNNEADTPDNFQSRRPNTSFCFLDIRSPGLGDTAMYLCATSSTGVEAFFGQGTRLTVV.

This clonotype was found once. The V call is TRBV5-6, the J call TRBJ2-1; TRBD2 is a possible D gene (6 bases). V lost 4 bases to trimming and J lost 6 bases, with 11 bases between them. The CDR3 is made up of 13 amino acids. CDR1 and CDR2 (germline): SGHDT, YYEEEE. CDR3 residues: CASSAGGLNEQFF. The CDR3, as DNA: TGTGCCAGCAGCGCCGGGGGACTCAATGAGCAGTTCTTC.

J is TRBJ2-2 and V is TRBV6-5, with D possibly TRBD2 on 6 matching bases. The V gene lost 2 bases and the J gene lost 3 bases, with 10 bases spanning the gap. Germline assignment: CDR1 MNHEY and CDR2 SVGAGI. CDR3 length equals 15 residues. CDR3 nucleotide sequence: TGTGCCAGCAGTTACGTGGGGGGACACACCGGGGAGCTGTTTTTT. Its translation: CASSYVGGHTGELFF.